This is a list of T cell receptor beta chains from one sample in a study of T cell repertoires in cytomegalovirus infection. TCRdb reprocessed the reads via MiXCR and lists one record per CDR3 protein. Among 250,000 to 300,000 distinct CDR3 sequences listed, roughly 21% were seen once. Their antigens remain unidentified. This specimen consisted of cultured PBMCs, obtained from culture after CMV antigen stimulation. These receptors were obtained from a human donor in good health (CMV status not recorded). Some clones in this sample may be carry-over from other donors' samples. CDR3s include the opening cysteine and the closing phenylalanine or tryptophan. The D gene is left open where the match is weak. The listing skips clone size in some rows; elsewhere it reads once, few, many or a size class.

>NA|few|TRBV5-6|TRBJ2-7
TGTGCCAGCAGCTTCGTGGCGGCCAGCCCCTACGAGCAGTACTTC
CASSFVAASPYEQYF
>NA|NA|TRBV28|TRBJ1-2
TGTGCCAGCAGTTCGACCCTTGGCTACACCTTC
CASSSTLGYTF
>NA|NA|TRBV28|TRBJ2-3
TGTGCCAGCAGTTTTCGGGGGGCTAATACGCAGTATTTT
CASSFRGANTQYF
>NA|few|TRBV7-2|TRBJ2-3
TGTGCCAGCAGCTTCTCTAGAGGGGATACGCAGTATTTT
CASSFSRGDTQYF
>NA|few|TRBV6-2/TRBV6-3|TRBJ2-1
TGTGCCAGCAGGAGCGCGAACCACAATGAGCAGTTCTTC
CASRSANHNEQFF
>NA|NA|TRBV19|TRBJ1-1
TGTGCCAGTACTCCGGGACCGACGTTGAACACTGAAGCTTTCTTT
CASTPGPTLNTEAFF
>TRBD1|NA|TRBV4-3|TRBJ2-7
TGCGCCAGCAGCCAAGATGGACAGGGCGATCTTGGTTACGAGCAGTACTTC
CASSQDGQGDLGYEQYF
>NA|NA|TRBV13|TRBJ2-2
TGCGCCAGCCGGGACTTGAACACCGGGGAGCTGTTTTTT
CASRDLNTGELFF
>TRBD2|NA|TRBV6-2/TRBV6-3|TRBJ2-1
TGTGCCAGCAGTTATCCTTCCGTGGCGGGAGTAAATGAGCAGTTCTTC
CASSYPSVAGVNEQFF
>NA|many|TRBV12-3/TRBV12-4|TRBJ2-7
TGTGCCAGCAGCCAACCCGGACAGAACTCCTACGAGCAGTACTTC
CASSQPGQNSYEQYF
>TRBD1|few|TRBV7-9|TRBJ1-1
TGTGCCAGCAGCTTAGTGGGGACAGGGGGAAACACTGAAGCTTTCTTT
CASSLVGTGGNTEAFF
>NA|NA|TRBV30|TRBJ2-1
TGTGCCTGCCTGAGGCCCGGGAGTGAGCAGTTCTTC
CACLRPGSEQFF
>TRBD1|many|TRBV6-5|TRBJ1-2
TGTGCCAGCAGTTACCGGGACAGAGATGGCTACACCTTC
CASSYRDRDGYTF
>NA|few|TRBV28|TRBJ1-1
TGTGCCAGCAGTTTCTCTCCCGGGACTGAAGCTTTCTTT
CASSFSPGTEAFF
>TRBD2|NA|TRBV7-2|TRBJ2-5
TGTGCCAGCAGCTTAGCGCTAGCGGGAGGGTCGGAGACCCAGTACTTC
CASSLALAGGSETQYF
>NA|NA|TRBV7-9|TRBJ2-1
TGTGCCAGCAGAATTGACGGCTACAATGAGCAGTTCTTC
CASRIDGYNEQFF
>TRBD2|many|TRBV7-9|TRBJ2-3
TGTGCCAGCAGACTAGCGAGCACAGATACGCAGTATTTT
CASRLASTDTQYF
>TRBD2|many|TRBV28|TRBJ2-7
TGTGCCAGCACCAGCGGGGGTTTGGGGGAGCAGTACTTC
CASTSGGLGEQYF
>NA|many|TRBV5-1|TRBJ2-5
TGCGCCAGCAGCCCTTCCCTAGGCGGTGGAGAGACCCAGTACTTC
CASSPSLGGGETQYF
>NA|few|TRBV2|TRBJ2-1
TGTGCCAGCAGTAGCGGGTCTAGGGATGAGCAGTTCTTC
CASSSGSRDEQFF
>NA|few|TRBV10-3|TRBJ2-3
TGTGCCATCAGTGAGTCGAGGGGAAGCTCAGATACGCAGTATTTT
CAISESRGSSDTQYF
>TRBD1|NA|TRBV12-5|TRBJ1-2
TGTGCTAGTGGTGTCTCCCGGGACAGGGCTCGGGGCTACACCTTC
CASGVSRDRARGYTF
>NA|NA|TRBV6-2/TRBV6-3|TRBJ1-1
TGTGCCAGCCTCGACTGGGGCACTGAAGCTTTCTTT
CASLDWGTEAFF
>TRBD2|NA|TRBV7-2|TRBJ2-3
TGTGCCAGCAGCAAGACTAGCTGGCAGGAAGATACGCAGTATTTT
CASSKTSWQEDTQYF
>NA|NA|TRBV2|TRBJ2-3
TGTGCCAGCACTCCTGTCAGGGTCACAGATACGCAGTATTTT
CASTPVRVTDTQYF
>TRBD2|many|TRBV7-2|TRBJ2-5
TGTGCCAGCAGCTTCGGGGTCGGGGGGGAGACCCAGTACTTC
CASSFGVGGETQYF
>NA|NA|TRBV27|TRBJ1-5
TGTGCCAGCAGTCCACAGGGTATGGGCAATCAGCCCCAGCATTTT
CASSPQGMGNQPQHF
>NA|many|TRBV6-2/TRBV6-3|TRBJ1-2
TGTGCCAGCAACTCCCGGGGAGGAAGCTCTGGCTACACCTTC
CASNSRGGSSGYTF
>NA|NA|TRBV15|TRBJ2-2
TGTGCCACCAGCAGAGGAGGGCCGAACACCGGGGAGCTGTTTTTT
CATSRGGPNTGELFF
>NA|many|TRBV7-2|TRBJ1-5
TGTGCCAGCAGCTTAGTGGCGGGCAGCAATCAGCCCCAGCATTTT
CASSLVAGSNQPQHF
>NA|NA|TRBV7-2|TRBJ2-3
TGTGCCAGCAGCTTAGCCTCTATTTCAGATACGCAGTATTTT
CASSLASISDTQYF
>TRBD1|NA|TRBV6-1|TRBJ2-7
TGTGCCAGCAGCTACAGCGGACAGGACCCCTACGAGCAGTACTTC
CASSYSGQDPYEQYF
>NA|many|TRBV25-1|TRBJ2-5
TGTGCCAGCAGTGATTCGCTAACCCAGGAGACCCAGTACTTC
CASSDSLTQETQYF
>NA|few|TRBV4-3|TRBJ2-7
TGCGCCAGCAGCCAAGATAAGGCGGGAAGCTCCTACGAGCAGTACTTC
CASSQDKAGSSYEQYF
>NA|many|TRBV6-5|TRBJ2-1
TGTGCCAGCAGTTACTCGGTTGGGGGCGATGAGCAGTTCTTC
CASSYSVGGDEQFF
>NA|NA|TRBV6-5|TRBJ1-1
TGTGCCAGCAGTCTACCAGGGGCCCAAGCTTTCTTT
CASSLPGAQAFF